This T cell receptor beta chain was captured in a study of T cell responses to AZD1222 COVID-19 vaccine. TCRdb's table, derived via immunoSEQ multiplex PCR, lists solely in-frame clones and lacks some. The data contain about 130,000 clones, around 90% of them singletons. Only one count was recorded for this clone. The CDR3 extends over 14 amino acids. The V gene lost 0 bases and the J gene lost 3 bases, with 9 bases spanning the gap. Germline loops: CDR1 SGDLS, CDR2 YYNGEE. The sequencing here drew on peripheral blood, taken 28 days after the second AZD1222 dose. This TCR was sampled from an adult who received the AZD1222 COVID-19 vaccine. This chain joins TRBV9 and TRBJ1-1; D unclear. This CDR3 reads CASSVVKLDTEAFF. The CDR3 region has the DNA TGTGCCAGCAGCGTAGTAAAGCTGGACACTGAAGCTTTCTTT. The variable domain in full, with the rest retrieved from reference TRBV9 and TRBJ1-1, is DSGVTQTPKHLITATGQRVTLRCSPRSGDLSVYWYQQSLDQGLQFLIQYYNGEERAKGNILERFSAQQFPDLHSELNLSSLELGDSALYFCASSVVKLDTEAFFGQGTRLTVV.